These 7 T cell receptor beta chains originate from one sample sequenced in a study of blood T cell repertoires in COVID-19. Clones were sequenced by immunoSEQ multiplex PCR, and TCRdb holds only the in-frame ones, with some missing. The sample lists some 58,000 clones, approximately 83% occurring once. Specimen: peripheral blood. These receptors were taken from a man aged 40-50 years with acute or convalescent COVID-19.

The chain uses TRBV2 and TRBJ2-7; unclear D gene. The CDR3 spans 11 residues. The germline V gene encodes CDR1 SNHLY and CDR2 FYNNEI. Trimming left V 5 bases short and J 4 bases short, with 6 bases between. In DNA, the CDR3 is TGTGCCAGCAGTATACATTACGAGCAGTACTTC. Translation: CASSIHYEQYF.

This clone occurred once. In DNA, the CDR3 is TGTGCCAGCCCCGGGGGGACAGGGGGCTCCTACGAGCAGTACTTC. This translates into CASPGGTGGSYEQYF. The chain recombines TRBV21-1 with TRBJ2-7; TRBD1, the table's D call, lacks a check against the DNA. TRBV21-1 is a listed pseudogene. The CDR3 loop spans 15 amino acids.

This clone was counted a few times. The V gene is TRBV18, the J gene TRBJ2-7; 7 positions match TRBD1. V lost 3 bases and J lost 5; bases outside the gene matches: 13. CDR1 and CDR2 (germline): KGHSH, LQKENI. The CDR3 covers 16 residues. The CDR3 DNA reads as TGTGCCAGCTCACCGAATCCCCCAGGGGGATCCAACGAGCAGTACTTC. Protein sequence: CASSPNPPGGSNEQYF.

The CDR3 here is CASGAATMGGYTF. As DNA, the CDR3 is TGCGCCAGCGGGGCTGCAACGATGGGTGGCTACACCTTC. This chain links TRBV10-2 with TRBJ1-2, with D maybe TRBD1 (5 bases). V shed 8 bases and J shed 7 bases, with 17 bases lying between them. Germline loops: CDR1 WSHSY, CDR2 SAAADI. The CDR3 is made up of 13 amino acids.

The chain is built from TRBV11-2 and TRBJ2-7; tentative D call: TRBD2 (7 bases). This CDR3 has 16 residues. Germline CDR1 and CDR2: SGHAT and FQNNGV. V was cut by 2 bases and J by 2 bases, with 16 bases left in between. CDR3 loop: CASSLRGGTGAYEQYF. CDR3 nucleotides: TGTGCCAGCAGCTTAAGGGGGGGTACGGGCGCCTACGAGCAGTACTTC.

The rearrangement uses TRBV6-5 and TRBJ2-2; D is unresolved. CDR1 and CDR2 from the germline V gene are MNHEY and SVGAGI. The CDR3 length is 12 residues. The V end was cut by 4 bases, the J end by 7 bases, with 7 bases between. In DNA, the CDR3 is TGTGCCAGCAGTTCACGCGTCGGGGAGCTGTTTTTT. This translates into CASSSRVGELFF.

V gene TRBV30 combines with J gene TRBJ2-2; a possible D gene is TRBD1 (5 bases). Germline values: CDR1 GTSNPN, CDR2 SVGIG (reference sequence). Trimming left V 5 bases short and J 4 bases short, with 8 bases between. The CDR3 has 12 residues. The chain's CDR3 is CAWSQGTGELFF. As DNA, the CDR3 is TGTGCCTGGTCCCAGGGCACCGGGGAGCTGTTTTTT.